The source of this T cell receptor beta chain is a study of CD8 T cells in Susac syndrome. Whole-study findings and limits: CD8+ clones in Susac expanded most in TEMRA cells and active patients.

Reverse transcription used about 0.45 to 1 ug RNA and random hexamers. Each CDR3 protein gets one entry after TCRdb re-called the immunoSEQ multiplex PCR reads with MiXCR. The data contain about 100,000 distinct CDR3 sequences, 95% of them singletons. Germline CDR1 is KGHSH and CDR2 is LQKENI. Trimming took 6 bases from V and 1 from J, leaving 9 bases between them. The CDR3 has 13 amino acids. Diagnostic criteria defined recently for definite or probable disease were met by the Susac syndrome patients. The CD8+ and CD4+ T cells were isolated magnetically using a negative isolation approach, whereas the TEMRA cells were enriched by FACS. As concerns this clonotype: The antigen is not known.

This sequence joins TRBV18 and TRBJ1-2; D call uncertain. The receptor was isolated from a human donor with Susac syndrome. Material: CD8+ T cells from PBMCs. The CDR3 loop is CASSHDGNYGYTF. CDR3 DNA: TGTGCCAGCTCCCACGACGGTAACTATGGCTACACCTTC.